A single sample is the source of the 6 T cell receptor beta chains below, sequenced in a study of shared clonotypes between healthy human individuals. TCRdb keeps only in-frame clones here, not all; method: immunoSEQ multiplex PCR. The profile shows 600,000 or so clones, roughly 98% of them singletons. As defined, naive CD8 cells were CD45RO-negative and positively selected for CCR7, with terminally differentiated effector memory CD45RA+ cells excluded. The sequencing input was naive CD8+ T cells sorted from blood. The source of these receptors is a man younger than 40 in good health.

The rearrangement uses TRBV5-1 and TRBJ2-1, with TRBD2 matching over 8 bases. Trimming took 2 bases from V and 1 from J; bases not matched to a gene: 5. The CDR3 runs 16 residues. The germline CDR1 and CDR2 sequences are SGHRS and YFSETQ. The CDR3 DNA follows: TGCGCCAGCAGCTTAGCGGGAGTGGGGTCCTACAATGAGCAGTTCTTC. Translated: CASSLAGVGSYNEQFF.

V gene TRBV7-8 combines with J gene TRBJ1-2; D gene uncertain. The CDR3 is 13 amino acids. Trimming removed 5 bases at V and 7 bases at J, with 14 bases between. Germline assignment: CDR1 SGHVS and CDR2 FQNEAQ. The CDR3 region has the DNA TGTGCCAGCAGCCCCGGGCCCCCCGTTGGCTACACCTTC. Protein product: CASSPGPPVGYTF.

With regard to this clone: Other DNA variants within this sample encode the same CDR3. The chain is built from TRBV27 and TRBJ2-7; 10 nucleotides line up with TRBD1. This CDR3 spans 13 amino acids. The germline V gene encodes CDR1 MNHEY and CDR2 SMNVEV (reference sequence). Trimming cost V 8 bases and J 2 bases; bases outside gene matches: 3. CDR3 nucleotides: TGTGCCAGCCGGGACAGGGGCACCTACGAGCAGTACTTC. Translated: CASRDRGTYEQYF.

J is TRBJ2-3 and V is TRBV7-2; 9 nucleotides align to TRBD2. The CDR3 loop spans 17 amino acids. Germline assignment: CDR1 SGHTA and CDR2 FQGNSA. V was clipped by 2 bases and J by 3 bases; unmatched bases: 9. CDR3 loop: CASSLTLAGNPTDTQYF. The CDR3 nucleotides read TGTGCCAGCAGCTTAACGCTAGCGGGAAATCCTACAGATACGCAGTATTTT.

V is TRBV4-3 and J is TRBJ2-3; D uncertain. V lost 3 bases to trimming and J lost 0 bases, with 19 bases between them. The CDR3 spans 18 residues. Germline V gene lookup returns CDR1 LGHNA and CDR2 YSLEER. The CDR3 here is CASSQSANRQSSTDTQYF. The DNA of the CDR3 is TGCGCCAGCAGCCAGTCAGCAAATCGGCAGTCGAGCACAGATACGCAGTATTTT.

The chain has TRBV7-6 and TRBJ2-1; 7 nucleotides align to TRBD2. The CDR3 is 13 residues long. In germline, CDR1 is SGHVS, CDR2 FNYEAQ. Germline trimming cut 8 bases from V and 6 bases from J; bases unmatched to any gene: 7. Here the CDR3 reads CASGRGSGNEQFF. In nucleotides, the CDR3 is TGTGCCAGCGGACGCGGGAGCGGCAATGAGCAGTTCTTC.